This TCR beta chain was identified in a study of blood T cell repertoires in COVID-19. For the study at large: Samples representing acute and convalescent COVID-19 were sourced from the United States, Italy and Spain. T cells, B-cell-depleted T cells, or PBMCs provided the cDNA or gDNA that served as material.

Profiled with immunoSEQ multiplex PCR; TCRdb holds only in-frame clones, not every one. The table records around 250,000 clones, around 83% of them present only once. This clonotype was obtained from a man aged 35 to 55 with active or convalescent COVID-19. What was sequenced was peripheral blood.

In DNA form, the CDR3 reads TGTGCCAGCAGCCCGCGACTAGCGGGAGTTGATACGCAGTATTTT. Residues: CASSPRLAGVDTQYF. V usage is TRBV4-2 and J usage is TRBJ2-3; 12 bases line up with TRBD2. V lost 4 bases, J lost 6 bases, and 5 bases stayed unmatched. This CDR3 contains 15 residues. The germline gives CDR1 LGHNA, CDR2 YNFKEQ.